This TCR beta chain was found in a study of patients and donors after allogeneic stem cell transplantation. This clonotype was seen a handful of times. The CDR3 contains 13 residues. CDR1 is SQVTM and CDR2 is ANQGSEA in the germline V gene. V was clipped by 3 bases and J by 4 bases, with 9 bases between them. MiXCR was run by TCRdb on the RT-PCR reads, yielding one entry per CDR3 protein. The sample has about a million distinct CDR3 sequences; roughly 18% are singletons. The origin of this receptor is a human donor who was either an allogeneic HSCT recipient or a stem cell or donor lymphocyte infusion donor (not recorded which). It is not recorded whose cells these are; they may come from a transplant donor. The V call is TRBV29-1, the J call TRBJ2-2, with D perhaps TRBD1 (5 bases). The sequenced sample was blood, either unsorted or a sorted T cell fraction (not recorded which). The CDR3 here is CSVDRQTTGELFF. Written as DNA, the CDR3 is TGCAGCGTTGACCGACAGACCACCGGGGAGCTGTTTTTT.